This is a list of T cell receptor beta chains from one sample in a study of CD8+CD57+ T cells in acquired aplastic anemia. TCRdb ran MiXCR on the reads and lists one entry per CDR3 protein. The sample lists more than 250,000 distinct CDR3 sequences, approximately 57% seen once, with 6.5% to 10% in the top ten. Sequences were obtained from sorted CD4+, CD8+, or CD8+CD57+ T cells (not recorded which) from PBMCs. The receptors stem from a human donor with severe aplastic anemia or a healthy control (not recorded which). The CDR3 runs from the conserved cysteine through the conserved F or W. The D gene is left open where the match is weak. Where a row states a size, it is once, few, many or the class of an expanded clone; other rows omit it.

>-|TRBJ2-5|-|TRBV24-1
TGTGCCACCAGTGACCGGGGGACAGTTCAAGAGACCCAGTACTTC
CATSDRGTVQETQYF
>-|TRBJ2-2|many|TRBV2
TGTGCCAGCAGTGCCGTCAGGGGCGGCACCGGGGAGCTGTTTTTT
CASSAVRGGTGELFF
>-|TRBJ1-2|many|TRBV6-5
TGTGCCAGCAAGAGACGGCCCGAGTCCAACTATGGCTACACCTTC
CASKRRPESNYGYTF
>-|TRBJ2-3|-|TRBV10-3
TGTGCCATCAGTGAGCAGGGCACAGATACGCAGTATTTT
CAISEQGTDTQYF
>-|TRBJ2-2|-|TRBV20-1
TGCAGTGCTAGCCTAAGCACCGGGGAGCTGTTTTTT
CSASLSTGELFF
>TRBD1|TRBJ1-6|few|TRBV2
TGTGCCAGCAGTGGACAGGGTCGGTCACCCCTCCACTTT
CASSGQGRSPLHF
>TRBD2|TRBJ2-3|-|TRBV7-6
TGTGCCAGCAGCCCTAGGACTAGCGGGGTGTCCACAGATACGCAGTATTTT
CASSPRTSGVSTDTQYF
>TRBD1|TRBJ2-7|-|TRBV7-9
TGTGCCAGCAGCCCACCAGGACAGGGCCTCTTCTACGAGCAGTACTTC
CASSPPGQGLFYEQYF
>-|TRBJ2-6|few|TRBV7-8
TGTGCCAGCAGCCGAGGGAGCCCTCATGACTCTGGGGCCAACGTCCTGACTTTC
CASSRGSPHDSGANVLTF
>-|TRBJ1-6|-|TRBV5-1
TGTGCCAGCAGCGTAGGGCGTAATAATTCACCCCTCCACTTT
CASSVGRNNSPLHF
>-|TRBJ2-5|-|TRBV19
TGTGCCAGCAGTCGCGCCGGGACTCAGTACTTC
CASSRAGTQYF
>-|TRBJ2-2|many|TRBV6-2/TRBV6-3
TGTGCCAGCAGTTTGGACCTTTGGGACGGCACCGGGGAGCTGTTTTTT
CASSLDLWDGTGELFF
>-|TRBJ2-7|-|TRBV10-3
TGTGCCATCGGAGGGGGGACGGAGACCTACGAGCAGTACTTC
CAIGGGTETYEQYF
>TRBD2|TRBJ2-3|many|TRBV9
TGTGCCAGCAGCGCAGAACCGGGACTAGCGGGGGGAACTAGCACAGATACGCAGTATTTT
CASSAEPGLAGGTSTDTQYF
>-|TRBJ2-7|-|TRBV5-1
TGCGCCAGCAGCTTCGCCAGGGAAGGGTACGAGCAGTACTTC
CASSFAREGYEQYF
>-|TRBJ1-2|many|TRBV28
TGTGCCAGCAGTTCGCTGAGGGGTTTCAACAGCTACACCTTC
CASSSLRGFNSYTF
>TRBD1|TRBJ2-6|-|TRBV19
TGTGCCAGTACCCCGTGGACAGGGGAGGAGAACTCTGGGGCCAACGTCCTGACTTTC
CASTPWTGEENSGANVLTF
>-|TRBJ2-7|-|TRBV20-1
TGCAGTGCTAGAGGAACCCTTAATTACGAGCAGTACTTC
CSARGTLNYEQYF
>-|TRBJ2-5|few|TRBV9
TGTGCCAGCAGCGTCGCGGCAGGGATCCGTGAGACCCAGTACTTC
CASSVAAGIRETQYF
>-|TRBJ1-5|-|TRBV29-1
TGCAGCGTTGAATACGCACGCAATCAGCCCCAGCATTTT
CSVEYARNQPQHF
>-|TRBJ2-5|-|TRBV7-2
TGTGCCAGCAGCTTCAGGGGGGCAGCCCAGTACTTC
CASSFRGAAQYF
>-|TRBJ2-1|-|TRBV7-8
TGTACCAGCAGCCGCGTGGGGGGCAATGAGCAGTTCTTC
CTSSRVGGNEQFF
>-|TRBJ1-4|-|TRBV6-1
TGTGCCAGCAGTGAGCAGGTGCCCGGTAGATTGTTTTTT
CASSEQVPGRLFF
>-|TRBJ2-2|many|TRBV12-3/TRBV12-4
TGTGCCAGCAGTTTACCCGGGGAGCTGTTTTTT
CASSLPGELFF
>-|TRBJ2-3|few|TRBV19
TGTGCCAGCAGATGGGACAGCACAGATACGCAGTATTTT
CASRWDSTDTQYF
>-|TRBJ1-2|-|TRBV7-9
TGTGCCAGCAGCTTAGAGCAGGACAGAACTAACTATGGCTACACCTTC
CASSLEQDRTNYGYTF
>TRBD1|TRBJ2-7|-|TRBV19
TGTGCCAGTAGTATAGGAGGAGGACAGGGGGGGTACGAGCAGTACTTC
CASSIGGGQGGYEQYF
>-|TRBJ2-7|-|TRBV7-2
TGTGCCATCAGATGCGTGGCGGGCTCCTACGAGCAGTACTTC
CAIRCVAGSYEQYF
>-|TRBJ1-1|many|TRBV2
TGTGCCAGCAGTGGTTCCAATATTGAAGCTTTCTTT
CASSGSNIEAFF
>TRBD1|TRBJ1-6|-|TRBV7-2
TGTGCCAGCAGACCCTTCGACAGGGTTGATTCACCCCTCCACTTT
CASRPFDRVDSPLHF
>-|TRBJ1-5|few|TRBV2
TGTGCCAGCCTGCTTGATAGCAATCAGCCCCAGCATTTT
CASLLDSNQPQHF
>TRBD2|TRBJ2-7|-|TRBV14
TGTGCCAGCAGCCCGTCTAGCGGAGGGGCCTACGAGCAGTACTTC
CASSPSSGGAYEQYF
>TRBD1|TRBJ2-7|-|TRBV20-1
TGCAGTGCTGGGACAGGGGTCGCCGAGCAGTACTTC
CSAGTGVAEQYF
>-|TRBJ2-3|-|TRBV7-3
TGTGCCAGCAGCTTATATGGCCAGGGGAGATTCACAGATACGCAGTATTTT
CASSLYGQGRFTDTQYF